Sequencing of this T cell receptor (beta chain) was carried out in a study of T-cell reconstitution after alpha-beta-depleted transplantation in children. General study findings and limits: Elevated TCRbeta diversity at day 60 was traced, in some patients, to surviving recipient T cells and thymic progenitors. A year had passed since transplant, and T-cell counts and diversity by then came mostly from newly produced T cells.

V gave up 4 bases and J gave up 5 bases; unmatched junction bases: 5. Germline V gene sequence: CDR1 KGHSH, CDR2 LQKENI. CDR3 size: 14 residues. This clonotype was detected a few times. The target antigen is unknown. The TCRbeta library was prepared with unique molecular identifiers. From the PCR reads, TCRdb called clonotypes with MiXCR, one entry per CDR3 protein. Of 500,000 to 650,000 distinct CDR3 sequences in the sample, roughly 10% were seen once. The chain links TRBV18 to TRBJ2-5; 9 nucleotides match TRBD1. Sequenced here: PBMCs, mostly from graft donor cells, sampled 180 days after TCRalphabeta/CD19-depleted stem cell transplant. This sequence originates from a female patient under 10 years old who had a stem cell transplant for aplastic anemia, so the T cells may come from the graft donor. The CDR3: CASSRVGQGETQYF. CDR3 coding DNA: TGTGCCAGCTCACGGGTTGGACAGGGGGAGACCCAGTACTTC.